A selection of T cell receptor beta chains follows, all from one sample in a study of blood T cell repertoires in COVID-19. Profiling relied on immunoSEQ multiplex PCR, and the TCRdb table lists in-frame clones only, not all of them. Of 100,000 or so clones listed, about 90% are singletons. The sequencing sample was made of peripheral blood. The receptors were gathered from a man aged 18 to 30 with acute or convalescent COVID-19. Each CDR3 is given with its conserved first and last residue. A D gene is named only where the DNA matches it firmly. Rows give clone size only sometimes, using once, few, many, or a class for an expanded clone.

v_gene	abundance	d_gene	len	j_gene	CDR3aa	CDR3nt
TRBV6-5	.	.	14	TRBJ1-5	CASRSRSPNQPQHF	TGTGCCAGCAGATCGAGGAGCCCCAATCAGCCCCAGCATTTT
TRBV19	.	.	13	TRBJ1-2	CASSITGLTGYTF	TGTGCCAGTAGTATTACAGGGTTGACTGGCTACACCTTC
TRBV7-9	.	.	14	TRBJ1-2	CASSLALYPVGYTF	TGTGCCAGCAGCTTAGCGCTATACCCCGTTGGCTACACCTTC
TRBV14	.	TRBD1	19	TRBJ2-7	CASSLTRDRASNSSYEQYF	TGTGCCAGCAGCCTTACCCGGGACAGGGCCTCTAATAGCTCCTACGAGCAGTACTTC
TRBV19	.	TRBD1	15	TRBJ2-7	CASSLSTGGSYEQYF	TGTGCCAGTAGCCTCTCGACAGGGGGTTCCTACGAGCAGTACTTC
TRBV30	once	.	13	TRBJ2-1	CAWSVLGGNEQFF	TGTGCCTGGAGTGTATTAGGAGGGAATGAGCAGTTCTTC
TRBV5-6	few	TRBD1	13	TRBJ2-3	CASSLRGPDTQYF	TGTGCCAGCAGCTTGAGGGGGCCAGATACGCAGTATTTT
TRBV29-1	.	.	13	TRBJ1-2	CSFLGGAGYGYTF	TGCAGCTTCCTGGGGGGGGCAGGCTATGGCTACACCTTC
TRBV6-5	.	TRBD2	15	TRBJ2-2	CASRRAGANTGELFF	TGTGCCAGCAGGAGAGCGGGAGCGAACACCGGGGAGCTGTTTTTT
TRBV4-1	.	.	13	TRBJ2-5	CASSPAGQETQYF	TGCGCCAGCAGCCCCGCCGGGCAAGAGACCCAGTACTTC
TRBV9	.	TRBD1	15	TRBJ2-2	CASSVPTGGTGELFF	TGTGCCAGCAGCGTCCCGACAGGGGGCACCGGGGAGCTGTTTTTT
TRBV7-7	.	.	17	TRBJ2-2	CASSPQKGFAGTGELFF	TGTGCCAGCAGCCCCCAGAAGGGGTTCGCGGGGACCGGGGAGCTGTTTTTT
TRBV28	.	TRBD1	15	TRBJ1-2	CASTTPGQGLYGYTF	TGTGCCAGCACCACTCCGGGACAGGGGCTCTATGGCTACACCTTC
TRBV5-6	.	TRBD1	16	TRBJ2-7	CASSLPGTGGPYEQYF	TGTGCCAGCAGCTTACCCGGGACAGGGGGGCCCTACGAGCAGTACTTC
TRBV27	.	TRBD1	13	TRBJ1-1	CASSSGGNTEAFF	TGTGCCAGCAGTTCAGGGGGGAACACTGAAGCTTTCTTT
TRBV2	.	.	14	TRBJ1-1	CASSVDTGAAEAFF	TGTGCCAGCAGTGTCGATACAGGCGCGGCTGAAGCTTTCTTT
TRBV6-5	.	TRBD1	15	TRBJ1-2	CASSYQRQGAYGYTF	TGTGCCAGCAGTTACCAAAGACAGGGGGCCTATGGCTACACCTTC
TRBV15	.	TRBD1	15	TRBJ2-5	CATSTPPGGPETQYF	TGTGCCACCAGCACTCCTCCAGGGGGCCCAGAGACCCAGTACTTC
TRBV18	.	TRBD2	12	TRBJ2-1	CASSPLAGEQFF	TGTGCCAGCTCACCTCTAGCGGGTGAGCAGTTCTTC
TRBV4-1	once	.	13	TRBJ1-5	CASSSAFNQPQHF	TGCGCCAGCAGCTCAGCGTTCAATCAGCCCCAGCATTTT
TRBV11-3	.	TRBD2	15	TRBJ2-1	CASSLRLAGANEQFF	TGTGCCAGCAGCTTAAGACTAGCGGGGGCCAATGAGCAGTTCTTC
TRBV30	.	.	15	TRBJ2-3	CAWSPAVAASGTQYF	TGTGCCTGGAGCCCCGCGGTGGCGGCGAGTGGTACGCAGTATTTT